This TCR beta chain appears in the sequencing data of a study of shared clonotypes between healthy human individuals. Across the whole study: Plates per donor: three CD4 naive, three CD4 memory, two CD8 naive, one CD8 memory. Study-level results: The study found roughly 5% of naive CD4 clonotypes shared across a few donors. Sorted-subset sequencing, rarefaction showed, was incomplete despite large depth.

Profiled with immunoSEQ multiplex PCR; TCRdb holds only in-frame clones, not every one. The sample has about 2.4 million clones, 90% to 95% seen once. Of note for this clone: Its antigen is as yet unknown.

Healthy HIV-negative adults with no recent acute infections or vaccinations were recruited as donors. Germline CDR1 is WNHNN and CDR2 is SYGVQD (reference sequence). There are 13 residues in the CDR3. V gave up 7 bases and J gave up 0 bases, with 8 bases separating them. Source material: naive CD4+ T cells from PBMCs. Documented subset: CD45RA+ positively selected. This receptor was taken from a man younger than 30 in good health. Some clones in this sample may be carry-over from other donors' samples. The rearrangement links TRBV10-1 to TRBJ2-3; the D is unclear. CDR3 coding DNA: TGCGCCAGCATGAAGGCTAGCACAGATACGCAGTATTTT. It codes for CASMKASTDTQYF.